This T cell receptor beta chain came from a study of blood T cell repertoires in COVID-19. Turning to the study itself: Acute and convalescent COVID-19 samples came from the United States, Italy and Spain. T cells, B-cell-depleted T cells, or PBMCs provided the cDNA or gDNA that served as material.

The CDR3 consists of 14 residues. Per the germline V gene, CDR1 is SGHTA and CDR2 is FQGNSA. Trimming pared 4 bases from V and 1 base from J, leaving 9 bases between. Authors' methods: From reference gene primer amplification, estimates of nucleated cell counts were derived. The assay was immunoSEQ multiplex PCR, and TCRdb's table has in-frame clones only and misses some. That table furnishes V, J and clone size, whereas the DNA furnished D and trimming. The sample comprises roughly 270,000 clones, 85% of which are singletons, and roughly 5% rests with the top ten. Source material: peripheral blood. The clonotype originates from a middle-aged man with active or convalescent COVID-19. This chain uses TRBV7-2 with TRBJ2-3, with D perhaps TRBD1 (5 bases). The CDR3 sequence: CASSSGPGTDTQYF. As DNA, the CDR3 is TGTGCCAGCAGCTCAGGGCCCGGCACAGATACGCAGTATTTT.